This T cell receptor (beta chain) was sequenced during a study of blood T cell repertoires in COVID-19. Study at large: Acute-phase and convalescent COVID-19 samples originated in the United States, Italy and Spain. From T cells, B-cell-depleted T cells, or PBMCs came the material, which was cDNA or gDNA.

Original processing methods: Amplification from reference gene primers served as the basis for estimated nucleated cell counts. Profiling relied on immunoSEQ multiplex PCR, and the TCRdb table lists in-frame clones only, not all of them. That table gives V, J and clone size, and the DNA gave D and trimming. Among roughly 56,000 clones, approximately 83% were seen once, and the ten largest hold about 15%. J gave up 7 bases and V 5 bases, and 4 bases lay outside the gene matches. Looked up from germline, CDR1 is SGHAT and CDR2 is FQNNGV. CDR3 length: 13 residues. V usage is TRBV11-2 and J usage is TRBJ2-7, with 11 bases aligning to TRBD2. The receptor's source is a human donor in a cohort sampled during active COVID-19. Sequencing was performed on peripheral blood. This CDR3 reads CASSPRTSGEQYF. In nucleotides, the CDR3 is TGTGCCAGCAGCCCCCGGACTAGCGGGGAGCAGTACTTC.